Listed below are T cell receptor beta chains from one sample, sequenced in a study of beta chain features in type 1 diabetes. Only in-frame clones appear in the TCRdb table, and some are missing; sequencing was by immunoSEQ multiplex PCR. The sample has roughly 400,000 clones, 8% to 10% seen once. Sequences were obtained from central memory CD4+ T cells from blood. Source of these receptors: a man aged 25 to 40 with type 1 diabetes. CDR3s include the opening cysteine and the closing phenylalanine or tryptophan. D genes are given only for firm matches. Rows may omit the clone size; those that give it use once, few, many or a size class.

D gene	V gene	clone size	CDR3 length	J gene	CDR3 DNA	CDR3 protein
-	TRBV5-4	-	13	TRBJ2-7	TGTGCCAGCAGCTCAGGGTTCTCCTACGAGCAGTACTTC	CASSSGFSYEQYF
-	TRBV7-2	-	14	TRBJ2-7	TGTGCCAGCAGCTTAGTCAGCTCCGCCTACGAGCAGTACTTC	CASSLVSSAYEQYF
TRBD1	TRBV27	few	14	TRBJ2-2	TGTGCCAGCAGAGACAGGGTTGACACCGGGGAGCTGTTTTTT	CASRDRVDTGELFF
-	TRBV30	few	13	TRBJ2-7	TGTGCCTGGAGCGGCGCAGAATCCTACGAGCAGTACTTC	CAWSGAESYEQYF
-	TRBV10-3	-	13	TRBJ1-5	TGTGCCATCAGTGCGGATAGCAATCAGCCCCAGCATTTT	CAISADSNQPQHF
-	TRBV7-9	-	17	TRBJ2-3	TGTGCCAGCAGCCAGGATTCCGTGACACCCAGCACAGATACGCAGTATTTT	CASSQDSVTPSTDTQYF
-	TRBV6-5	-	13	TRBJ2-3	TGTGCCAGCGCGGGCACAAGCACAGATACGCAGTATTTT	CASAGTSTDTQYF
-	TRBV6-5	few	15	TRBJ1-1	TGTGCCAGCAGAATCGACAGCCTCATGAACACTGAAGCTTTCTTT	CASRIDSLMNTEAFF
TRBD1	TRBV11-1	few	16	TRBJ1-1	TGTGCCAGCAGCAAACCTCCGGGACAGGGGGTTCCTGAAGCTTTCTTT	CASSKPPGQGVPEAFF
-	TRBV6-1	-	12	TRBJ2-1	TGTGCCAGCAGTGAAAGAATGAGTGAGCAGTTCTTC	CASSERMSEQFF
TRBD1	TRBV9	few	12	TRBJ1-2	TGTGCCAGCACCTTGACAGGGGATGGCTACACCTTC	CASTLTGDGYTF
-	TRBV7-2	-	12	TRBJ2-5	TGTGCCAGCAGCTTAACAGAGGAGACCCAGTACTTC	CASSLTEETQYF
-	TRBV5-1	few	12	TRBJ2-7	TGCGCCAGCAGCTTGATGTGGGACGAGCAGTACTTC	CASSLMWDEQYF
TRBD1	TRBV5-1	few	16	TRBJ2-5	TGCGCCAGCAGCTTCTCGCAGGGGGCGAGGAGAGAGACCCAGTACTTC	CASSFSQGARRETQYF
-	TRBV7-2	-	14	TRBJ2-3	TGTGCCAGCAGCTTGGAAGGGCCCACAGATACGCAGTATTTT	CASSLEGPTDTQYF
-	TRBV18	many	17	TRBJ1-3	TGTGCCAGCTCACCATTGGGTCAGACTAACTCTGGAAACACCATATATTTT	CASSPLGQTNSGNTIYF
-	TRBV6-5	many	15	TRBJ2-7	TGTGCCAGCAGTTACTCCGTCTCTCGTCCCGACGAGCAGTACTTC	CASSYSVSRPDEQYF
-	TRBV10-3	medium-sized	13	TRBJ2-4	TGTGCCATCAGTGTGGGTAGGGCATGGGATGTCTACTTC	CAISVGRAWDVYF
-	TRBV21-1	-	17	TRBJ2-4	TGTGCCAGCAGCAAAGCTGGGACTAGCGGAGCCAAAAACATTCAGTACTTC	CASSKAGTSGAKNIQYF
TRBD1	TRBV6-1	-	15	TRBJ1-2	TGTGCCAGCCGCCGAACCGGGACAGGGGTGTATGGCTACACCTTC	CASRRTGTGVYGYTF
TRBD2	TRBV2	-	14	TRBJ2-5	TGTGCCAGCAGACAACTAGCGAGTGGTGAGACCCAGTACTTC	CASRQLASGETQYF
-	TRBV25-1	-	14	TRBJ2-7	TGTGCCAGCAGCGACCGGGACTCGAGGGTCGAGCAGTACTTC	CASSDRDSRVEQYF
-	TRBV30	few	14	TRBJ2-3	TGTGCCTGGAGCAGGGAAGGGGCGGCAGATACGCAGTATTTT	CAWSREGAADTQYF